Shown below are 2 T cell receptor beta chains from a single sample sequenced in a study of blood T cell repertoires in COVID-19. Sequencing was performed with immunoSEQ multiplex PCR; in TCRdb, only in-frame clones are kept and a portion is missing. The sample shows fewer than 300,000 clones, approximately 93% of them seen only once. The sequenced material came from peripheral blood. These receptors all stem from a woman aged 25-40 years with COVID-19, enrolled during active disease.

The rearrangement joins TRBV30 to TRBJ1-5; D call uncertain. Germline values: CDR1 GTSNPN, CDR2 SVGIG (reference sequence). V dropped 0 bases and J dropped 7 bases, with 10 bases sitting between them. This CDR3 comprises 13 residues. In DNA form, the CDR3 reads TGTGCCTGGAGTGTCCAGAACACACAGCCCCAGCATTTT. Residues: CAWSVQNTQPQHF.

V usage is TRBV5-4 and J usage is TRBJ1-2; D might be TRBD1 (5 bases). The germline V and J ends were trimmed by 4 bases and 4 bases, with 14 bases remaining between them. Germline V lookup: CDR1 SGHNT, CDR2 YYREEE (reference sequence). The CDR3 sequence is 14 residues long. Written as DNA, the CDR3 is TGTGCCAGCAGCCAGGTCGACAGCCGCTATGGCTACACCTTC. Translating it yields CASSQVDSRYGYTF.